Listed below are T cell receptor beta chains from one sample, sequenced in a study of T-cell memory formation after mild COVID-19. TCRdb recomputed calls from the 5' RACE reads with MiXCR, one row per CDR3 protein. The sample lists 100,000 to 150,000 distinct CDR3 sequences, around a sixth occurring once. The sequencing sample was made of PBMCs or a T cell subset sorted from them (not recorded which). These receptor sequences come from an adult woman who had mild COVID-19 (a few samples of this study predate the infection). Cell type and time point are not known. Both conserved end residues are part of each CDR3. A D gene is named only where the DNA matches it firmly. Clone size is not always given. Where it is, it says once, few, many or a class for expanded clones.

size: NA
D: NA
V: TRBV7-6
J: TRBJ1-1
DNA: TGTGCCAGCAGCTTATCCCGAAGAAGTCCTGAAGCTTTCTTT
CDR3: CASSLSRRSPEAFF

size: few
D: NA
V: TRBV5-1
J: TRBJ2-7
DNA: TGCGCCAGCAGCTCCGGACGGAGATACGAGCAGTACTTC
CDR3: CASSSGRRYEQYF

size: few
D: NA
V: TRBV7-7
J: TRBJ2-1
DNA: TGTGCTAGCAGCTTGGGCCAGGGACCAGGCAATGAGCAGTTCTTC
CDR3: CASSLGQGPGNEQFF

size: NA
D: TRBD1
V: TRBV27
J: TRBJ2-6
DNA: TGTGCCAGCAGTTTAGCACAGGGGATCAGCGGGGCCAACGTCCTGACTTTC
CDR3: CASSLAQGISGANVLTF

size: few
D: NA
V: TRBV12-3/TRBV12-4
J: TRBJ2-3
DNA: TGTGCCAGCAGCACCCTGAGAGGCTTCACAGATACGCAGTATTTT
CDR3: CASSTLRGFTDTQYF

size: many
D: NA
V: TRBV18
J: TRBJ2-3
DNA: TGTGCCAGCTCATCCTCCACAGATACGCAGTATTTT
CDR3: CASSSSTDTQYF

size: NA
D: NA
V: TRBV5-1
J: TRBJ2-3
DNA: TGCGCCAGCAGCTTGGCCAAATCGCCTGTGTCGGGGACAGATACGCAGTATTTT
CDR3: CASSLAKSPVSGTDTQYF

size: few
D: NA
V: TRBV18
J: TRBJ2-7
DNA: TGTGCCAGCTCATTGGGGCCAGGCTACGAGCAGTACTTC
CDR3: CASSLGPGYEQYF

size: few
D: TRBD2
V: TRBV6-9
J: TRBJ2-1
DNA: TGTGCCAGCAGTTATTCATCCAGCGGGAGTAACAATGAGCAGTTCTTC
CDR3: CASSYSSSGSNNEQFF

size: many
D: NA
V: TRBV7-3
J: TRBJ2-1
DNA: TGTGCCAGCAGCTTAGAGGGAGGAGTCTACAATGAGCAGTTCTTC
CDR3: CASSLEGGVYNEQFF

size: NA
D: TRBD1
V: TRBV6-5
J: TRBJ1-2
DNA: TGTGCCACCCAGGGGGCGCAGAGCTATGGCTACACCTTC
CDR3: CATQGAQSYGYTF

size: few
D: TRBD1
V: TRBV7-8
J: TRBJ2-1
DNA: TGTGCCAGCAGCTTAGCAGGGACAGGGTTGATAAATGAGCAGTTCTTC
CDR3: CASSLAGTGLINEQFF

size: NA
D: NA
V: TRBV18
J: TRBJ2-7
DNA: TGTGCCAGCTCACCAGGAGGGGGTTACTCCTACGAGCAGTACTTC
CDR3: CASSPGGGYSYEQYF

size: NA
D: NA
V: TRBV7-2
J: TRBJ1-4
DNA: TGTGCCAGCAGCTTAGAAGGGAGGGGTAGTGAAAAACTGTTTTTT
CDR3: CASSLEGRGSEKLFF

size: NA
D: NA
V: TRBV15
J: TRBJ2-2
DNA: TGTGCCACCAGCAGAGAACCCATGCCCACCGGGGAGCTGTTTTTT
CDR3: CATSREPMPTGELFF

size: NA
D: TRBD2
V: TRBV20-1
J: TRBJ2-1
DNA: TGCAGTGCTAGACCCGGGACTAGCGGGTCCGCGAGGATTGTTAGTAATGAGCAGTTCTTC
CDR3: CSARPGTSGSARIVSNEQFF

size: few
D: TRBD2
V: TRBV5-4
J: TRBJ2-1
DNA: TGTGCCAGCAGATCGGGACTAGCGGGGGGGCGTCGTTACAATGAGCAGTTCTTC
CDR3: CASRSGLAGGRRYNEQFF

size: once
D: TRBD2
V: TRBV7-6
J: TRBJ2-1
DNA: TGTGCCAGCAGCTTAGGTAGCGGGGGGAGCGAATACAATGAGCAGTTCTTC
CDR3: CASSLGSGGSEYNEQFF

size: few
D: TRBD2
V: TRBV25-1
J: TRBJ2-1
DNA: TGTGCCAGCAGTGGGCTAGCGGGGGGACCCTACAATGAGCAGTTCTTC
CDR3: CASSGLAGGPYNEQFF

size: many
D: TRBD1
V: TRBV15
J: TRBJ2-1
DNA: TGTGCCACCAGCAGAACAGGGGATTTGTACAATGAGCAGTTCTTC
CDR3: CATSRTGDLYNEQFF

size: NA
D: TRBD1
V: TRBV5-6
J: TRBJ2-1
DNA: TGTGCCAGCAGCTTGTCGAGACAGGGGTACAATGAGCAGTTCTTC
CDR3: CASSLSRQGYNEQFF

size: NA
D: NA
V: TRBV4-2
J: TRBJ2-5
DNA: TGTGCCAGCAGCCAAGATACGGGGTTCCAAGAGACCCAGTACTTC
CDR3: CASSQDTGFQETQYF

size: medium-sized
D: NA
V: TRBV4-1
J: TRBJ2-2
DNA: TGCGCCAGCAGCCAAGAACGGGGGGCGCTCCCCGGGGAGCTGTTTTTT
CDR3: CASSQERGALPGELFF

size: NA
D: NA
V: TRBV9
J: TRBJ2-1
DNA: TGTGCCAGCAGCGCCCTGGGGGGGCCCTACAATGAGCAGTTCTTC
CDR3: CASSALGGPYNEQFF

size: NA
D: TRBD2
V: TRBV11-2
J: TRBJ2-3
DNA: TGTGCCAGCAGTCCGGGACTAGCGGGCGAACTTAGCACAGATACGCAGTATTTT
CDR3: CASSPGLAGELSTDTQYF

size: few
D: NA
V: TRBV6-5
J: TRBJ2-6
DNA: TGTGCCAGCTACGGGTCTGGGGCCAACGTCCTGACTTTC
CDR3: CASYGSGANVLTF

size: NA
D: NA
V: TRBV29-1
J: TRBJ2-7
DNA: TGCAGCGTTGAATGGCCGGGGACGAGGGGCTTTTACGAGCAGTACTTC
CDR3: CSVEWPGTRGFYEQYF

size: few
D: TRBD1
V: TRBV20-1
J: TRBJ1-2
DNA: TGCAGTGCTAGAGGGACGGACAGGGGGCGAGGTGATGGCTACACCTTC
CDR3: CSARGTDRGRGDGYTF

size: NA
D: NA
V: TRBV29-1
J: TRBJ2-2
DNA: TGCAGCGTTAAAGCGGTGGGGGAGCTGTTTTTT
CDR3: CSVKAVGELFF

size: few
D: TRBD1
V: TRBV5-1
J: TRBJ2-1
DNA: TGCGCCAGCAGCTTGGAGGACAGGGGGCAGTTTGAGCAGTTCTTC
CDR3: CASSLEDRGQFEQFF

size: NA
D: NA
V: TRBV6-5
J: TRBJ1-2
DNA: TGTGCCAGCAGTTATGGTGCAGGCTTCTATGGCTACACCTTC
CDR3: CASSYGAGFYGYTF

size: few
D: NA
V: TRBV7-9
J: TRBJ2-1
DNA: TGTGCCAGCAGCCCCCAGTCCCCTATGGCGGGACACTCCTACAATGAGCAGTTCTTC
CDR3: CASSPQSPMAGHSYNEQFF

size: once
D: TRBD1
V: TRBV12-3/TRBV12-4
J: TRBJ1-1
DNA: TGTGCCAGCACCCAAGGGACAGGGAAAAGAGACACTGAAGCTTTCTTT
CDR3: CASTQGTGKRDTEAFF

size: few
D: NA
V: TRBV29-1
J: TRBJ2-1
DNA: TGCAGCGGCCGGGACCTAAACAATGAGCAGTTCTTC
CDR3: CSGRDLNNEQFF

size: few
D: TRBD1
V: TRBV9
J: TRBJ2-2
DNA: TGTGCCAGCAGCACCCGACAGGGGGCCACCGGGGAGCTGTTTTTT
CDR3: CASSTRQGATGELFF

size: NA
D: NA
V: TRBV24-1
J: TRBJ2-1
DNA: TGTGCCACCAGTGACCACGGGACAAACAATGAGCAGTTCTTC
CDR3: CATSDHGTNNEQFF